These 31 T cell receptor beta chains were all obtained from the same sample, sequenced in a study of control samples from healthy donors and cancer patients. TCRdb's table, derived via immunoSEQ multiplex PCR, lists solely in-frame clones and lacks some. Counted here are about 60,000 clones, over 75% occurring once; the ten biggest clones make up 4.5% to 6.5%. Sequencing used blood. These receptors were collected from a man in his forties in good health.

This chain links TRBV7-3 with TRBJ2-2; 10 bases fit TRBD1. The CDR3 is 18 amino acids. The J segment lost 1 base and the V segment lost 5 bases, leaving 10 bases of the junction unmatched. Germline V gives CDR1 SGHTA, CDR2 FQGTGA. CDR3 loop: CASSGMLGQGLNTGELFF. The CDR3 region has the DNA TGTGCCAGCAGCGGAATGTTGGGACAGGGGTTGAACACCGGGGAGCTGTTTTTT.

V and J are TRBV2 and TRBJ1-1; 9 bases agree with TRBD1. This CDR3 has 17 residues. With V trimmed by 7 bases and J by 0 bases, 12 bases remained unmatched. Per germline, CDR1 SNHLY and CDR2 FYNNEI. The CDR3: CASIKGGTGRMNTEAFF. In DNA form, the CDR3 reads TGTGCCAGCATAAAGGGCGGGACAGGGAGAATGAACACTGAAGCTTTCTTT. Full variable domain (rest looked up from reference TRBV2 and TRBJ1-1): EPEVTQTPSHQVTQMGQEVILRCVPISNHLYFYWYRQILGQKVEFLVSFYNNEISEKSEIFDDQFSVERPDGSNFTLKIRSTKLEDSAMYFCASIKGGTGRMNTEAFFGQGTRLTVV.

In DNA, the CDR3 is TGTGCCAGCAGTCCCCTAGAACTAGCGGGAGGGCTCGCCGGGGAGCTGTTTTTT. This sequence encodes CASSPLELAGGLAGELFF. The V gene is TRBV28, the J gene TRBJ2-2; 13 bases are shared with TRBD2. The CDR3 has 18 residues. Unmatched junction bases numbered 12, after V lost 5 bases and J lost 6 bases. The germline CDR1 and CDR2 sequences are MDHEN and SYDVKM.

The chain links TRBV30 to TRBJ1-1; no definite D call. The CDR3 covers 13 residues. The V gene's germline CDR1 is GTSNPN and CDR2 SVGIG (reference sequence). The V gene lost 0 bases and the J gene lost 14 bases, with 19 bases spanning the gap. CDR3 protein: CAWSVTGSTGSFF. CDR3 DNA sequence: TGTGCCTGGAGTGTGACTGGAAGTACCGGAAGCTTCTTT.

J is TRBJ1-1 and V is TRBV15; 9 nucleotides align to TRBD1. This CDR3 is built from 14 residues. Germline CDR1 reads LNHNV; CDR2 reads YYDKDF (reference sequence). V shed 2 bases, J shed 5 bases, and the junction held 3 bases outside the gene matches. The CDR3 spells CATSRLTGGTEAFF. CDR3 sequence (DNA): TGTGCCACCAGCAGACTGACAGGGGGGACTGAAGCTTTCTTT.

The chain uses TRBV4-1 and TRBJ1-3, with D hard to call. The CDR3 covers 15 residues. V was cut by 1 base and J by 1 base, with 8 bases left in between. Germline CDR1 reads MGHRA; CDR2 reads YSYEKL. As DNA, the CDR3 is TGCGCCAGCAGCCAAGTGGCGGGGTCTGGAAACACCATATATTTT. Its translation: CASSQVAGSGNTIYF.

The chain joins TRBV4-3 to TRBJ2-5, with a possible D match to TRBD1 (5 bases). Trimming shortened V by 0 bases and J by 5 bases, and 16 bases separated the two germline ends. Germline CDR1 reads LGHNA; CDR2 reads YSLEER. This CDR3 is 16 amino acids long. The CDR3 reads CASSQDIGRGKETQYF. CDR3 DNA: TGCGCCAGCAGCCAAGATATAGGAAGGGGCAAGGAGACCCAGTACTTC.

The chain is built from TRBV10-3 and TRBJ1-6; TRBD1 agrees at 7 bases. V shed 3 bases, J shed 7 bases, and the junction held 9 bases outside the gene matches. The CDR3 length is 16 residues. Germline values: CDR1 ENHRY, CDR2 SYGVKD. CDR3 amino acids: CAISDTEGQTNSPLHF. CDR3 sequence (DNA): TGTGCCATCAGTGACACGGAGGGACAGACCAATTCACCCCTCCACTTT.

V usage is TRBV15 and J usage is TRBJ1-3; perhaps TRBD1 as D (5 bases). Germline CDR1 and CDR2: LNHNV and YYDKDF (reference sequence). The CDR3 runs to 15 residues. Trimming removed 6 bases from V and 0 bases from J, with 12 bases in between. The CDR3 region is CATRLGRYSGNTIYF. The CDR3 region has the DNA TGTGCCACCAGACTGGGACGGTACTCTGGAAACACCATATATTTT.

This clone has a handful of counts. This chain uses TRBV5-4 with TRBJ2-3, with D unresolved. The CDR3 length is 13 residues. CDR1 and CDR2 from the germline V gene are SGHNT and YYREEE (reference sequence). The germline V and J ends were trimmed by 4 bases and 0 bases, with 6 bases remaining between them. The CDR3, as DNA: TGTGCCAGCAGCGGTTATAGCACAGATACGCAGTATTTT. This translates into CASSGYSTDTQYF.

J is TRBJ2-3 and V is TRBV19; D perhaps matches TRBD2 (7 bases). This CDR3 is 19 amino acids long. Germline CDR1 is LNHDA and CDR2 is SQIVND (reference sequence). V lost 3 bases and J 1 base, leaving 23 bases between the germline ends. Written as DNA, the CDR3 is TGTGCCAGTAGTATCCGCAGGGGAACTAGCGTGAACCGCACAGATACGCAGTATTTT. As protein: CASSIRRGTSVNRTDTQYF.

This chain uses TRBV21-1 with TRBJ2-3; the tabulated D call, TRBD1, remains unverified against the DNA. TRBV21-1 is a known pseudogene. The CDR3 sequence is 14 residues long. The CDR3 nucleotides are TGTGCCAGCAGCAAGGTACAGGGGGCAGATACGCAGTATTTT. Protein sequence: CASSKVQGADTQYF.

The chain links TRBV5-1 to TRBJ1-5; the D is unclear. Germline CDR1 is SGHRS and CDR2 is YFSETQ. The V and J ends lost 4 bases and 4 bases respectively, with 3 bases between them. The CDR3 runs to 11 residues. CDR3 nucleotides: TGCGCCAGCAGCCCAAATCAGCCCCAGCATTTT. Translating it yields CASSPNQPQHF.

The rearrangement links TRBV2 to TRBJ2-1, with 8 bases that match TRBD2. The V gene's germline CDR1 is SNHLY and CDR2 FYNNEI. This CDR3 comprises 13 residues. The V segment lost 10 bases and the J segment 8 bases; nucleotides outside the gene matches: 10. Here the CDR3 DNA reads TGTGCCACCTCCGGGACTAGAGGAGATGAGCAGTTCTTC. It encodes CATSGTRGDEQFF.

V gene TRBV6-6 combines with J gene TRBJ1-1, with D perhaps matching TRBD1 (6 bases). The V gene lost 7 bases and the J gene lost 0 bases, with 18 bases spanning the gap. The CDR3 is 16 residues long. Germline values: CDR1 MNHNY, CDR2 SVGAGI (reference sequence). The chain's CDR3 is CASNQPGGPMNTEAFF. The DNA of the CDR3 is TGTGCCAGCAACCAACCGGGGGGGCCCATGAACACTGAAGCTTTCTTT.

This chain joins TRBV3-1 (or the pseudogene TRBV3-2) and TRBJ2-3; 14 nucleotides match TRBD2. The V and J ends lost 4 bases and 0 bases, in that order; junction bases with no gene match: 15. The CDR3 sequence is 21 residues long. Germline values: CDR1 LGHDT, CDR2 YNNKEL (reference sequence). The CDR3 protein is CASSRSGLAGGLASSTDTQYF. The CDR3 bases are TGTGCCAGCAGCCGAAGTGGACTAGCGGGAGGCTTGGCCTCTAGCACAGATACGCAGTATTTT.

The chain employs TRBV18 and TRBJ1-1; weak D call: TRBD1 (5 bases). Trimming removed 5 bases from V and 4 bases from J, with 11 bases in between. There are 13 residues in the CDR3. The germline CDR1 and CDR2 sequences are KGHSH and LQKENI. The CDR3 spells CASSKGTGTEAFF. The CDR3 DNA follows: TGTGCCAGCTCAAAGGGGACCGGCACTGAAGCTTTCTTT. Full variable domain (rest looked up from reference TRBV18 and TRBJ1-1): NAGVMQNPRHLVRRRGQEARLRCSPMKGHSHVYWYRQLPEEGLKFMVYLQKENIIDESGMPKERFSAEFPKEGPSILRIQQVVRGDSAAYFCASSKGTGTEAFFGQGTRLTVV.

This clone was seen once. The CDR3 DNA follows: TGCGCCAGCAGCCCACCTCGTGGGACATCCCAAGAGACCCAGTACTTC. Translated: CASSPPRGTSQETQYF. The genes are TRBV5-1 and TRBJ2-5; D may be TRBD1 (6 bases). CDR1 and CDR2 (germline): SGHRS, YFSETQ. The V end lost 4 bases, the J end lost 1 base, and 17 bases lay between the germline ends. The CDR3 extends over 16 amino acids.

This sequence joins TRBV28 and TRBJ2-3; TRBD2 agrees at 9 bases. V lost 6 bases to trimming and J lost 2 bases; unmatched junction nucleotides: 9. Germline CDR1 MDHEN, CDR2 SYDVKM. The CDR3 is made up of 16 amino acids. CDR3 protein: CASSPWLAGTTDTQYF. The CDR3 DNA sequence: TGTGCCAGCAGCCCCTGGCTAGCGGGGACCACAGATACGCAGTATTTT.

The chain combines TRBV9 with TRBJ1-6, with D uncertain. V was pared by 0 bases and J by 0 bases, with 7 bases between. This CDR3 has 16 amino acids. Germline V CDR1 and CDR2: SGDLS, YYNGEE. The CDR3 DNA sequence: TGTGCCAGCAGCGTAGCTGGGAGCTCCTATAATTCACCCCTCCACTTT. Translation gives CASSVAGSSYNSPLHF. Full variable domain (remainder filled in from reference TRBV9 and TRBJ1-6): DSGVTQTPKHLITATGQRVTLRCSPRSGDLSVYWYQQSLDQGLQFLIQYYNGEERAKGNILERFSAQQFPDLHSELNLSSLELGDSALYFCASSVAGSSYNSPLHFGNGTRLTVT.

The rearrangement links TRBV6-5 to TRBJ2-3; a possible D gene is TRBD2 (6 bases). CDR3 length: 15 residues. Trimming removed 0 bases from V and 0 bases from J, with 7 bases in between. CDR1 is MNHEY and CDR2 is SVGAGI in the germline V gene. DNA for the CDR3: TGTGCCAGCAGTTACTCCGGGACTAGCACAGATACGCAGTATTTT. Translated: CASSYSGTSTDTQYF.

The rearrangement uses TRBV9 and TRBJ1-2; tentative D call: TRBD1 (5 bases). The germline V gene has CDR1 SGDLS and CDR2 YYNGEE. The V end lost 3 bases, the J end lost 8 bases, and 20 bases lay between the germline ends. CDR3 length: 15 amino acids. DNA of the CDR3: TGTGCCAGCAGCGAGAGGGACTACGCCTATGGAGGCTACACCTTC. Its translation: CASSERDYAYGGYTF. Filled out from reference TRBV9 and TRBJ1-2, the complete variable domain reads DSGVTQTPKHLITATGQRVTLRCSPRSGDLSVYWYQQSLDQGLQFLIQYYNGEERAKGNILERFSAQQFPDLHSELNLSSLELGDSALYFCASSERDYAYGGYTFGSGTRLTVV.

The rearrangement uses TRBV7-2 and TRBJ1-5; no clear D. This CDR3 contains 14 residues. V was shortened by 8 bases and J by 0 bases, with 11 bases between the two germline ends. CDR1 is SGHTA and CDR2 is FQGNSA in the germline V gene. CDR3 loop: CASGLRFSNQPQHF. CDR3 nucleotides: TGTGCCAGCGGTTTAAGGTTTAGCAATCAGCCCCAGCATTTT. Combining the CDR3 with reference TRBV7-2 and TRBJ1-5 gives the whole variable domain GAGVSQSPSNKVTEKGKDVELRCDPISGHTALYWYRQSLGQGLEFLIYFQGNSAPDKSGLPSDRFSAERTGGSVSTLTIQRTQQEDSAVYLCASGLRFSNQPQHFGDGTRLSIL.

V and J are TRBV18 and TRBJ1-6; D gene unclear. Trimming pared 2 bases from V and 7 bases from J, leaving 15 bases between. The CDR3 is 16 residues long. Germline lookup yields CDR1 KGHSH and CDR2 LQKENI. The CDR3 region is CASSPASRLLNSPLHF. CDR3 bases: TGTGCCAGCTCACCAGCCAGTCGCTTGTTGAATTCACCCCTCCACTTT.

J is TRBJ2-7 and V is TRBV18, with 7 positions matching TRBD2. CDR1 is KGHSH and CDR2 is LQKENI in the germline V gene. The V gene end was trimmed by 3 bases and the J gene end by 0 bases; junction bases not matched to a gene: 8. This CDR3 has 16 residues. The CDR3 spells CASSPAGLGSSYEQYF. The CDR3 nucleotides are TGTGCCAGCTCACCCGCCGGACTAGGGAGCTCCTACGAGCAGTACTTC.

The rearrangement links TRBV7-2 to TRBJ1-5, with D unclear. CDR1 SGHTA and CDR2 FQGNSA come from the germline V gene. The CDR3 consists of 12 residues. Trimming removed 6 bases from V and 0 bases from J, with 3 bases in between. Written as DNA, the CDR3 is TGTGCCAGCAGGAATAGCAATCAGCCCCAGCATTTT. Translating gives CASRNSNQPQHF.

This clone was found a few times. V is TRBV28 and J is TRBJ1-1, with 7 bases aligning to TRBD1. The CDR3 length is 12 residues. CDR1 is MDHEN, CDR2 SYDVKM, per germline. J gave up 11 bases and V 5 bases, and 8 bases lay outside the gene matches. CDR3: CASSTTGVGAFF. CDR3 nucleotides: TGTGCCAGCAGTACCACAGGGGTGGGGGCTTTCTTT.

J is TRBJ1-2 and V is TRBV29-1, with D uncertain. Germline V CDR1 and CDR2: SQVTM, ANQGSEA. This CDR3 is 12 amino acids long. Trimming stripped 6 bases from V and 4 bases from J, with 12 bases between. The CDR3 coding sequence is TGCAGCGTCACCCTTGACACCTATGGCTACACCTTC. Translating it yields CSVTLDTYGYTF.

The CDR3 loop reads CASSQGGLAGGGEQYF. Here the CDR3 DNA reads TGTGCCAGCAGCCAAGGAGGACTAGCGGGAGGTGGCGAGCAGTACTTC. The chain joins TRBV3-1 (or the pseudogene TRBV3-2) to TRBJ2-7, with 14 bases fitting TRBD2. Germline V gene data show CDR1 as LGHDT and CDR2 as YNNKEL (reference sequence). The CDR3 is made up of 16 amino acids. V lost 1 base, J lost 6 bases, and 5 bases stayed unmatched.

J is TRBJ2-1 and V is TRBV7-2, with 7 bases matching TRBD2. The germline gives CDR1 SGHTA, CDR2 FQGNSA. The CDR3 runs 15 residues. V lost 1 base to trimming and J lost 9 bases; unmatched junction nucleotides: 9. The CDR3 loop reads CASSLESAGYAEQFF. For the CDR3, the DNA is TGTGCCAGCAGCTTAGAATCAGCGGGATACGCTGAGCAGTTCTTC. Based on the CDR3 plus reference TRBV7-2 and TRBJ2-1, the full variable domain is GAGVSQSPSNKVTEKGKDVELRCDPISGHTALYWYRQSLGQGLEFLIYFQGNSAPDKSGLPSDRFSAERTGGSVSTLTIQRTQQEDSAVYLCASSLESAGYAEQFFGPGTRLTVL.

The CDR3 region is CAWSVVAGSTDTQYF. CDR3 nucleotides: TGTGCCTGGAGTGTAGTAGCGGGGAGCACAGATACGCAGTATTTT. The chain joins TRBV30 to TRBJ2-3; 8 bases line up with TRBD2. In germline, CDR1 is GTSNPN, CDR2 SVGIG (reference sequence). V trimming: 0 bases; J trimming: 0 bases; junction bases outside the gene matches: 2. This CDR3 has 15 residues.